Presented here are 28 T cell receptor beta chains from one specimen sequenced in a study of blood T cell repertoires in COVID-19. Libraries were prepared by immunoSEQ multiplex PCR; TCRdb keeps only in-frame clonotypes and omits some of them. The sample has fewer than 250,000 clones; nearly 95% are singletons. The specimen sequenced was peripheral blood. Every receptor here comes from a man aged 30 to 39 with COVID-19, enrolled during active disease.

The chain links TRBV12-3 or TRBV12-4 to TRBJ2-3; TRBD2 agrees at 8 bases. With 7 bases clipped from V and 4 bases from J, the junction kept 4 bases outside the gene matches. The CDR3 is 13 residues long. This CDR3 is CASILAGADTQYF. In DNA, the CDR3 is TGTGCCAGCATTCTAGCGGGCGCAGATACGCAGTATTTT.

A few counts support this clone. The chain employs TRBV15 and TRBJ2-7; D may be TRBD2 (5 bases). This CDR3 spans 15 amino acids. Trimming pared 4 bases from V and 0 bases from J, leaving 13 bases between. From germline, CDR1 is LNHNV and CDR2 YYDKDF (reference sequence). The CDR3: CATSIGGSNSYEQYF. For the CDR3, the DNA is TGTGCCACCAGCATCGGCGGGTCAAACTCCTACGAGCAGTACTTC. The full variable domain, rest sourced from reference TRBV15 and TRBJ2-7, is DAMVIQNPRYQVTQFGKPVTLSCSQTLNHNVMYWYQQKSSQAPKLLFHYYDKDFNNEADTPDNFQSRRPNTSFCFLDIRSPGLGDTAMYLCATSIGGSNSYEQYFGPGTRLTVT.

The chain carries TRBV12-3 or TRBV12-4 and TRBJ2-7, with 8 bases lining up with TRBD1. There are 13 residues in the CDR3. The V and J ends lost 6 bases and 6 bases, in that order; junction bases with no gene match: 7. CDR3 DNA: TGTGCCAGCAGCGCAAAGACAGGGGTCGAGCAGTACTTC. Its translation: CASSAKTGVEQYF.

This clone was counted a single time. CDR3 nucleotides: TGTGCCAGCACTGGTCGCGGGGTACAAAAACTGTTTTTT. Amino acid sequence: CASTGRGVQKLFF. V and J are TRBV2 and TRBJ1-4; D gene uncertain. Trimming removed 7 bases from V and 9 bases from J, with 15 bases in between. Germline CDR1 and CDR2: SNHLY and FYNNEI. This CDR3 has 13 residues.

Details on this clone: One end of the junction does not line up with germline, which may come from a read error. V is TRBV24-1 and J is TRBJ1-1; 7 bases agree with TRBD1. Germline V gives CDR1 KGHDR, CDR2 SFDVKD. The CDR3 is 15 amino acids. The CDR3 nucleotides are TGTGCCACCCGAGGACAGGAAGACTTGCGGGAAACGTTGTGTTTT. Its protein is CATRGQEDLRETLCF.

V usage is TRBV11-2 and J usage is TRBJ1-2; TRBD1 aligns across 8 bases. CDR1 and CDR2 (germline): SGHAT, FQNNGV. This CDR3 is 11 amino acids long. The trim removed 8 bases at V and 8 bases at J, leaving 4 bases unmatched. The CDR3 protein is CASGDRPGYTF. The DNA of the CDR3 is TGTGCCAGCGGGGACAGGCCAGGCTACACCTTC. Looking up the rest from reference TRBV11-2 and TRBJ1-2 gives the full variable domain: EAGVAQSPRYKIIEKRQSVAFWCNPISGHATLYWYQQILGQGPKLLIQFQNNGVVDDSQLPKDRFSAERLKGVDSTLKIQPAKLEDSAVYLCASGDRPGYTFGSGTRLTVV.

This chain links TRBV7-2 with TRBJ2-4; D not certain. Germline loops: CDR1 SGHTA, CDR2 FQGNSA. The V gene lost 5 bases and the J gene lost 0 bases, with 14 bases spanning the gap. The length of the CDR3 is 16 residues. The CDR3 DNA reads TGTGCCAGCAGCCTAGTCGTCGGGTTAGCCAAAAACATTCAGTACTTC. This gives the protein CASSLVVGLAKNIQYF.

This clone came up a few times. Other nucleotide sequences from this sample produce the same CDR3. The V call is TRBV15, the J call TRBJ1-3; D unclear. The CDR3 runs 15 residues. CDR1 and CDR2 (germline): LNHNV, YYDKDF (reference sequence). V lost 0 bases and J 0 bases, leaving 6 bases between the germline ends. CDR3 in amino acids: CATSRDQNSGNTIYF. CDR3 DNA: TGTGCCACCAGCAGAGATCAGAACTCTGGAAACACCATATATTTT.

V usage is TRBV2 and J usage is TRBJ1-4; D remains unclear. This CDR3 region has 14 residues. V was clipped by 0 bases and J by 4 bases, with 6 bases between them. Germline V gene data show CDR1 as SNHLY and CDR2 as FYNNEI. The CDR3 sequence is CASSEAFLNEKLFF. In DNA, the CDR3 is TGTGCCAGCAGTGAAGCTTTCCTTAATGAAAAACTGTTTTTT.

V and J are TRBV30 and TRBJ2-1, with 7 bases matching TRBD1. The junction had 3 bases not matched to a gene; V was cut back by 3 bases and J by 1 base. CDR3 length: 14 amino acids. Germline V gene lookup returns CDR1 GTSNPN and CDR2 SVGIG (reference sequence). CDR3 DNA sequence: TGTGCCTGGAGGGGGACAGTGTCCTACAATGAGCAGTTCTTC. Translated: CAWRGTVSYNEQFF. Based on the CDR3 plus reference TRBV30 and TRBJ2-1, the full variable domain is SQTIHQWPATLVQPVGSPLSLECTVEGTSNPNLYWYRQAAGRGLQLLFYSVGIGQISSEVPQNLSASRPQDRQFILSSKKLLLSDSGFYLCAWRGTVSYNEQFFGPGTRLTVL.

Worth noting for this clone: The identical CDR3 is also encoded by other nucleotide sequences in the sample. The chain combines TRBV2 with TRBJ1-2; 8 nucleotides line up with TRBD1. After removal of 1 base from V and 6 bases from J, the junction contained 4 bases not matched to a gene. CDR1 and CDR2 from the germline V gene are SNHLY and FYNNEI. The CDR3 is 14 amino acids. CDR3 sequence (DNA): TGTGCCAGCAGTGAAGTGGCAGGGGGCAATGGCTACACCTTC. Encoded protein: CASSEVAGGNGYTF.

In this sample, this clone turned up once. The chain employs TRBV5-1 and TRBJ2-1; 10 bases are a match to TRBD1. In germline, CDR1 is SGHRS, CDR2 YFSETQ. The CDR3 runs 15 residues. The J segment lost 9 bases and the V segment lost 0 bases, leaving 6 bases of the junction unmatched. The CDR3 here is CASSLGTGGSGEQFF. The CDR3 coding sequence is TGCGCCAGCAGCTTGGGGACAGGGGGATCCGGTGAGCAGTTCTTC.

The V call is TRBV19, the J call TRBJ1-1; the D is unclear. Germline CDR1 LNHDA, CDR2 SQIVND (reference sequence). CDR3 size: 13 residues. The germline V and J ends were trimmed by 3 bases and 0 bases, with 5 bases remaining between them. The CDR3 sequence: CASSIALNTEAFF. The CDR3 DNA reads TGTGCCAGTAGTATTGCGCTGAACACTGAAGCTTTCTTT. The entire variable domain, with the rest obtained from reference TRBV19 and TRBJ1-1, is as follows: DGGITQSPKYLFRKEGQNVTLSCEQNLNHDAMYWYRQDPGQGLRLIYYSQIVNDFQKGDIAEGYSVSREKKESFPLTVTSAQKNPTAFYLCASSIALNTEAFFGQGTRLTVV.

The chain joins TRBV10-3 to TRBJ2-1, with 10 bases matching TRBD1. Germline trimming cut 5 bases from V and 7 bases from J; bases unmatched to any gene: 5. Germline assignment: CDR1 ENHRY and CDR2 SYGVKD. The CDR3 is 14 residues long. CDR3 loop: CAISPGQGKNEQFF. CDR3 nucleotides: TGTGCCATCAGTCCGGGACAGGGGAAGAATGAGCAGTTCTTC.

The chain joins TRBV13 to TRBJ1-1, with D possibly matching TRBD1 (6 bases). Trimming pared 5 bases from V and 4 bases from J, leaving 20 bases between. The CDR3 is 16 amino acids. CDR1 and CDR2 (germline): PRHDT, FYEKMQ (reference sequence). CDR3: CASSPPGGLSSTEAFF. The CDR3 nucleotides read TGTGCCAGCAGCCCGCCTGGGGGCTTGTCTAGCACTGAAGCTTTCTTT.

The chain recombines TRBV9 with TRBJ2-5; 15 bases agree with TRBD2. The CDR3 runs to 18 residues. After removal of 0 bases from V and 4 bases from J, the junction contained 7 bases not matched to a gene. Germline assignment: CDR1 SGDLS and CDR2 YYNGEE. Here the CDR3 reads CASSVAGLAGGHPETQYF. CDR3 DNA: TGTGCCAGCAGCGTAGCAGGACTAGCGGGGGGGCACCCAGAGACCCAGTACTTC.

The chain has TRBV7-6 and TRBJ2-3, with 8 bases identical to TRBD2. With V trimmed by 4 bases and J by 0 bases, 15 bases remained unmatched. The germline gives CDR1 SGHVS, CDR2 FNYEAQ. The CDR3 loop spans 19 amino acids. CDR3 sequence reads: CASSSMIRGGSSSTDTQYF. The CDR3, as DNA: TGTGCCAGCAGCTCCATGATCCGGGGGGGATCCTCTAGCACAGATACGCAGTATTTT.

The chain combines TRBV4-2 with TRBJ2-3; TRBD2 agrees at 8 bases. The germline CDR1 and CDR2 sequences are LGHNA and YNFKEQ. The CDR3 is 16 amino acids. V was clipped by 1 base and J by 3 bases; unmatched bases: 6. The CDR3 loop is CASSQGAGGGTDTQYF. Written as DNA, the CDR3 is TGTGCCAGCAGCCAAGGGGCGGGGGGTGGAACAGATACGCAGTATTTT.

J is TRBJ1-2 and V is TRBV5-7; 7 bases align to TRBD1. TRBV5-7 is an ORF; its function is uncertain. V lost 4 bases, J lost 2 bases, and 5 bases stayed unmatched. CDR3 length: 14 residues. CDR3 nucleotide sequence: TGTGCCAGCAGCGAACAGGGGAGCAACTATGGCTACACCTTC. Translating gives CASSEQGSNYGYTF.

The chain employs TRBV19 and TRBJ2-2; 8 bases are a match to TRBD2. V dropped 3 bases and J dropped 6; count of bases not matched to a gene: 9. The CDR3 length is 16 residues. Germline V lookup: CDR1 LNHDA, CDR2 SQIVND (reference sequence). The CDR3 DNA reads as TGTGCCAGTAGTATCGAGCGGGGGCCCTCCCCCGGGGAGCTGTTTTTT. It codes for CASSIERGPSPGELFF.

The chain has TRBV19 and TRBJ1-2; 7 bases are a match to TRBD1. CDR3 length: 18 amino acids. The V and J ends lost 0 bases and 7 bases, in that order; junction bases with no gene match: 17. CDR1 and CDR2 from the germline V gene are LNHDA and SQIVND (reference sequence). The CDR3 sequence: CASSIDRRTGALLSGYTF. The CDR3 bases are TGTGCCAGTAGTATAGATCGACGGACAGGCGCTCTTCTGTCTGGCTACACCTTC. Combining the CDR3 with reference TRBV19 and TRBJ1-2 gives the whole variable domain DGGITQSPKYLFRKEGQNVTLSCEQNLNHDAMYWYRQDPGQGLRLIYYSQIVNDFQKGDIAEGYSVSREKKESFPLTVTSAQKNPTAFYLCASSIDRRTGALLSGYTFGSGTRLTVV.

The V call is TRBV28, the J call TRBJ2-7; 9 bases are shared with TRBD1. J gave up 0 bases and V 6 bases, and 3 bases lay outside the gene matches. Germline CDR1 and CDR2: MDHEN and SYDVKM. The CDR3 length is 14 residues. CDR3 sequence (DNA): TGTGCCAGCAGACCGGGACAGGGCTCCTACGAGCAGTACTTC. Translating gives CASRPGQGSYEQYF.

This chain links TRBV16 with TRBJ1-1, with D tentatively TRBD1 (5 bases). Per germline, CDR1 KGHSY and CDR2 FQNENV. The CDR3 extends over 14 amino acids. V was clipped by 7 bases and J by 4 bases, with 16 bases between them. CDR3 in amino acids: CASKKKRDSTEAFF. The CDR3 DNA reads TGTGCCAGCAAAAAGAAGCGGGACTCCACTGAAGCTTTCTTT.

The genes are TRBV2 and TRBJ1-1; tentatively, D is TRBD1 (6 bases). The CDR3 contains 13 residues. Germline assignment: CDR1 SNHLY and CDR2 FYNNEI. Trimming pared 11 bases from V and 3 bases from J, leaving 16 bases between. CDR3 in amino acids: CAGGGREDTEAFF. CDR3 DNA: TGTGCCGGGGGGGGCAGGGAAGACACTGAAGCTTTCTTT.

The chain has TRBV9 and TRBJ1-6; D gene unclear. Trimming pared 0 bases from V and 0 bases from J, leaving 7 bases between. From germline, CDR1 is SGDLS and CDR2 YYNGEE. The CDR3 consists of 16 residues. CDR3 DNA: TGTGCCAGCAGCGTAGGGCTCAGCTCCTATAATTCACCCCTCCACTTT. It yields the protein CASSVGLSSYNSPLHF.

V gene TRBV29-1 combines with J gene TRBJ2-2; 11 positions agree with TRBD2. The CDR3 covers 16 residues. Germline V gives CDR1 SQVTM, CDR2 ANQGSEA. The V and J ends lost 4 bases and 4 bases, in that order; junction bases with no gene match: 8. The CDR3 loop reads CSVVTPSGGPTGELFF. The CDR3 region has the DNA TGCAGCGTTGTGACCCCTAGCGGGGGGCCCACCGGGGAGCTGTTTTTT.

The V and J genes are TRBV6-5 and TRBJ2-5, with TRBD2 identical over 8 bases. The V segment lost 0 bases and the J segment 5 bases; nucleotides outside the gene matches: 5. The CDR3 is made up of 15 amino acids. From germline, CDR1 is MNHEY and CDR2 SVGAGI. The CDR3 reads CASSYSTGGSETQYF. The CDR3 DNA reads as TGTGCCAGCAGTTACTCGACGGGGGGGTCCGAGACCCAGTACTTC.

This clone was found once. The DNA of the CDR3 is TGTGCCAGCAGCGTGTATGGGCCTAACACTGAAGCTTTCTTT. It translates to CASSVYGPNTEAFF. The chain couples TRBV5-4 to TRBJ1-1, with unresolved D. The germline V and J ends were trimmed by 4 bases and 2 bases, with 12 bases remaining between them. Germline V lookup: CDR1 SGHNT, CDR2 YYREEE (reference sequence). CDR3 length: 14 residues.